These 21 T cell receptor beta chains share one sample of origin, sequenced in a study of cytomegalovirus exposure and HLA in healthy donors. In the PCR, 60 Vbeta and 13 Jbeta primers were used. Sequenced by immunoSEQ multiplex PCR; TCRdb stores in-frame clones only, minus some. The sample carries some 200,000 clones, around two thirds recorded once. Sequencing was carried out using PBMCs. Every receptor here comes from a man between 40 and 49 years old in good health and CMV-seronegative.

This clone was seen once. This chain connects TRBV6-1 to TRBJ2-5, with 7 bases that match TRBD2. Germline-derived CDR1 and CDR2 are MNHNS and SASEGT. The CDR3 covers 15 residues. V shed 1 base and J 4 bases; nucleotides not matched to a gene: 6. CDR3 in amino acids: CASSEGGGFPETQYF. The CDR3 coding sequence is TGTGCCAGCAGTGAAGGGGGAGGGTTCCCAGAGACCCAGTACTTC.

The chain combines TRBV7-9 with TRBJ2-3; 10 bases line up with TRBD1. V was clipped by 5 bases and J by 6 bases; unmatched bases: 8. Germline V gives CDR1 SEHNR, CDR2 FQNEAQ (reference sequence). The CDR3 is 15 residues long. CDR3 amino acids: CASSTTTGGEDTQYF. The CDR3 nucleotides are TGTGCCAGCAGCACAACGACAGGGGGCGAGGATACGCAGTATTTT.

The genes are TRBV5-1 and TRBJ2-2; 12 nucleotides line up with TRBD1. With 3 bases clipped from V and 6 bases from J, the junction kept 12 bases outside the gene matches. Germline loops: CDR1 SGHRS, CDR2 YFSETQ. The CDR3 length is 18 residues. The CDR3 DNA sequence: TGCGCCAGCAGCTGGGGGACAGGGGGCGCGGTAGGATCCGGGGAGCTGTTTTTT. Residues: CASSWGTGGAVGSGELFF.

The rearrangement links TRBV2 to TRBJ1-5; the match to TRBD1 covers 8 bases. V shed 5 bases and J 5 bases; nucleotides not matched to a gene: 8. The germline gives CDR1 SNHLY, CDR2 FYNNEI. CDR3 length: 15 amino acids. In nucleotides, the CDR3 is TGTGCCAGCAGTCCCGGGACAGGTCAATATCAGCCCCAGCATTTT. This codes for CASSPGTGQYQPQHF.

CDR3 nucleotides: TGTGCCAGCAGCCCCCCAGAGGGCGGAGCTTTCTTT. Its protein product is CASSPPEGGAFF. The genes are TRBV11-2 and TRBJ1-1; D is unclear. The germline V gene has CDR1 SGHAT and CDR2 FQNNGV. The CDR3 loop spans 12 amino acids. V was shortened by 5 bases and J by 10 bases, with 14 bases between the two germline ends.

This chain joins TRBV10-1 and TRBJ1-5; D not resolved. Germline V lookup: CDR1 WNHNN, CDR2 SYGVQD (reference sequence). The CDR3 is made up of 18 amino acids. With 0 bases removed from V and 0 bases from J, the gap between germline ends came to 15 bases. The CDR3 bases are TGCGCCAGCAGTGAGTCCCCGTCCCCTTTTTATAGCAATCAGCCCCAGCATTTT. Amino acids: CASSESPSPFYSNQPQHF.

This chain links TRBV19 with TRBJ2-5; 7 bases match TRBD1. V shed 3 bases, J shed 3 bases, and the junction held 1 base outside the gene matches. The CDR3 totals 13 residues. In germline, CDR1 is LNHDA, CDR2 SQIVND (reference sequence). The CDR3 spells CASSITGEETQYF. CDR3 nucleotides: TGTGCCAGTAGTATTACAGGGGAAGAGACCCAGTACTTC.

Concerning this clone: Other nucleotide sequences in the sample specify the same CDR3. The chain combines TRBV14 with TRBJ2-1, with D tentatively TRBD2 (6 bases). Germline CDR1 reads SGHDN; CDR2 reads FVKESK. The CDR3 sequence is 16 residues long. V lost 4 bases and J lost 0, with 13 bases in between. CDR3 nucleotides: TGTGCCAGCAGCCGCCTCGGGGGTAGCTCCTACAATGAGCAGTTCTTC. Translating it yields CASSRLGGSSYNEQFF.

This sequence joins TRBV7-6 and TRBJ2-7; D gene unclear. The CDR3 is 12 amino acids. V lost 2 bases and J 6 bases, leaving 8 bases between the germline ends. Germline-derived CDR1 and CDR2 are SGHVS and FNYEAQ. CDR3 nucleotides: TGTGCCAGCAGCTTAATTGGGCGCGAGCAGTACTTC. This gives the protein CASSLIGREQYF. The full variable domain, in which reference TRBV7-6 and TRBJ2-7 provide the parts outside the CDR3, is GAGVSQSPRYKVTKRGQDVALRCDPISGHVSLYWYRQALGQGPEFLTYFNYEAQQDKSGLPNDRFSAERPEGSISTLTIQRTEQRDSAMYRCASSLIGREQYFGPGTRLTVT.

As to this clone: At one of its ends the junction is not consistent with the germline gene, which may arise from a read error. This chain uses TRBV30 with TRBJ1-2; 7 bases align to TRBD1. This CDR3 region has 15 residues. Germline CDR1 and CDR2: GTSNPN and SVGIG (reference sequence). The CDR3 DNA reads as TGTGCCTGGAGTGTACGACAGGGTCCTAGCTATGGCCACACCTTC. Translating gives CAWSVRQGPSYGHTF.

The chain is built from TRBV5-5 and TRBJ1-3, with D perhaps TRBD1 (5 bases). V lost 2 bases and J lost 0, with 9 bases in between. CDR1 and CDR2 (germline): SGHKS, YYEKEE (reference sequence). CDR3 length: 15 residues. The CDR3 loop reads CASSLGVPSGNTIYF. The CDR3 nucleotides are TGTGCCAGCAGCTTAGGGGTTCCCTCTGGAAACACCATATATTTT. The whole variable domain, filled in from reference TRBV5-5 and TRBJ1-3, reads DAGVTQSPTHLIKTRGQQVTLRCSPISGHKSVSWYQQVLGQGPQFIFQYYEKEERGRGNFPDRFSARQFPNYSSELNVNALLLGDSALYLCASSLGVPSGNTIYFGEGSWLTVV.

This clone was counted a few times. V and J are TRBV6-5 and TRBJ2-7; TRBD1 matches at 7 bases. Trimming took 5 bases from V and 2 from J; bases not matched to a gene: 3. This CDR3 spans 13 amino acids. CDR1 and CDR2 (germline): MNHEY, SVGAGI. The CDR3 coding sequence is TGTGCCAGCAGTACGGGACAGCCCTACGAGCAGTACTTC. Amino acids: CASSTGQPYEQYF.

The chain carries TRBV13 and TRBJ2-2, with 9 bases that match TRBD2. Germline assignment: CDR1 PRHDT and CDR2 FYEKMQ (reference sequence). V lost 5 bases to trimming and J lost 7 bases; unmatched junction nucleotides: 11. The CDR3 covers 16 residues. The CDR3 DNA reads TGTGCCAGCAGCCCTCGGCGGGAGGGCCCAAGCGGGGAGCTGTTTTTT. This codes for CASSPRREGPSGELFF.

The J gene is TRBJ2-5, the V gene TRBV2, with a tentative D call TRBD1 (5 bases). V was clipped by 6 bases and J by 0 bases, with 11 bases between them. There are 14 residues in the CDR3. Germline lookup yields CDR1 SNHLY and CDR2 FYNNEI. CDR3 in DNA: TGTGCCAGCAGCGGGCTAGGGGACCAAGAGACCCAGTACTTC. It translates to CASSGLGDQETQYF.

The V and J genes are TRBV5-4 and TRBJ1-2, with TRBD1 matching 11 bases. The CDR3 sequence is 18 residues long. J lost 2 bases, V lost 7 bases, and 16 bases had no gene match. CDR1 and CDR2 from the germline V gene are SGHNT and YYREEE (reference sequence). The CDR3 DNA sequence: TGTGCCAGCGGACAGGGGGCATTACTAGCGAGAGGGAACTATGGCTACACCTTC. Protein sequence: CASGQGALLARGNYGYTF.

This sequence joins TRBV28 and TRBJ2-1; D gene uncertain. V lost 6 bases and J 8 bases, leaving 8 bases between the germline ends. The CDR3 is made up of 11 amino acids. The germline gives CDR1 MDHEN, CDR2 SYDVKM. The CDR3 region is CASSPRHEQFF. CDR3 bases: TGTGCCAGCAGCCCCAGGCATGAGCAGTTCTTC.

V usage is TRBV7-9 and J usage is TRBJ2-2, with D unclear. CDR1 is SEHNR and CDR2 is FQNEAQ in the germline V gene (reference sequence). The CDR3 spans 17 residues. V dropped 2 bases and J dropped 0 bases, with 13 bases sitting between them. Here the CDR3 reads CASSLYLGSANTGELFF. The CDR3 region has the DNA TGTGCCAGCAGCTTATACCTTGGCAGTGCGAACACCGGGGAGCTGTTTTTT.

V and J are TRBV5-1 and TRBJ1-2, with 7 positions matching TRBD1. From germline, CDR1 is SGHRS and CDR2 YFSETQ. The CDR3 spans 13 residues. V shed 1 base, J shed 6 bases, and the junction held 3 bases outside the gene matches. The CDR3 DNA reads as TGCGCCAGCAGCTTGACGGGACAGAATGGCTACACCTTC. Protein product: CASSLTGQNGYTF.

The sample holds a few counts of this clone. CDR3 nucleotide sequence: TGTGCCATCCGAGGGGAGGGGAGCGGTATATCTGAAGCTTTCTTT. Translation gives CAIRGEGSGISEAFF. The chain combines TRBV10-3 with TRBJ1-1; TRBD1 is a possible D gene (5 bases). Trimming removed 8 bases from V and 6 bases from J, with 22 bases in between. Germline V CDR1 and CDR2: ENHRY, SYGVKD. The CDR3 is 15 residues long.

The V and J genes are TRBV11-3 and TRBJ1-1; a weak D match, TRBD1 (5 bases). The CDR3 loop spans 14 amino acids. Germline V gene lookup returns CDR1 SGHNT and CDR2 YENEEA. V lost 1 base to trimming and J lost 3 bases, with 9 bases between them. CDR3 protein: CASSLGVGDTEAFF. In nucleotides, the CDR3 is TGTGCCAGCAGCTTAGGGGTAGGGGACACTGAAGCTTTCTTT.

The chain is built from TRBV11-3 and TRBJ2-1; D uncertain. This CDR3 has 15 residues. Germline V gene data show CDR1 as SGHNT and CDR2 as YENEEA. The V end lost 2 bases, the J end lost 2 bases, and 10 bases lay between the germline ends. For the CDR3, the DNA is TGTGCCAGCAGCTTATCGGCAGGAACCTACAATGAGCAGTTCTTC. Its protein product is CASSLSAGTYNEQFF.